This T cell receptor beta chain was identified in a study of blood T cell repertoires in COVID-19 (dated by TCRdb to the early 2020s). Regarding the research as a whole: The collaborator samples originated in the United States, Italy and Spain and spanned the acute and convalescent phases of COVID-19. The material from the prospective study consisted of cDNA or gDNA derived from T cells, B-cell-depleted T cells, or PBMCs. A de-identified subject ID, COVID-19 status, age in years and sex were almost always included in the sample metadata. Deeply sampled blood TCRbeta repertoires from subjects exposed to, actively infected with, or recovered from COVID-19 were included in the dataset. HLA class I and class II types, where available, came from metadata supplied by the sample provider rather than from assay-based typing. The repertoires were released in a freely available public database meant as a resource for research on the immune response to SARS-CoV-2. The samples were drawn from two sources: the first 160 participants of the ongoing ImmuneRACE study, and 950 to 1,500 subjects contributed by 6 global collaborators. Summary of the overall study and its limitations: Clinical and demographic metadata were provided uncurated, with the amount varying by source and participant.

Turning to this clone: Which antigen it targets is not known. There are no base qualities to consult, and no much larger clone falls within one base.

Clipping removes 4 bases from V and 4 bases from J, with 8 as the unmatched junction base count. Inclusive of the bounding cysteine and phenylalanine, the CDR3 is 17 residues long. Only the CDR3 region is kept as DNA, spanning 51 bases read in frame from base 1. In the germline V gene, CDR1 corresponds to SGHTS and CDR2 to YDEGEE. The immunoSEQ Assay, a bias-controlled multiplex PCR, was used to amplify TCRbeta CDR3 regions from genomic DNA. On the study's bioinformatics: The number of nucleated cells in each sample was estimated from the amplification of reference gene primers within the assay. Sequence reads were collapsed and filtered to measure the absolute abundance of every unique TCRbeta CDR3 rearrangement. For each sample, productive Simpson clonality was calculated by taking the square root of Simpson's diversity index across productive rearrangements. This is the immuneACCESS table as TCRdb keeps it, with only in-frame sequences that have V and J called. A part of the clones is gone; compared with another copy, unresolved V genes explain less than half, and the rest is unexplained. V, J and clone size are taken as reported in that table, and D and trimming were inferred from the DNA itself. This sample is represented by roughly 120,000 clones; less than 75% of them were singletons. 6% to 8.5% of the sample belongs to the ten largest clones.

Whole blood was collected in K2EDTA tubes by collaborating institutions according to the institutions' own protocols. For TCRbeta analysis, collaborator samples were shipped as frozen whole blood, as isolated PBMCs, or as DNA extracted from either sample type. The source of this sequence is a woman aged 55-69 years with acute or convalescent COVID-19. The sample taken for sequencing was peripheral blood. The sequence joins TRBV5-8 to TRBJ1-4; the central 12 bases match TRBD1. The DNA reads TGTGCCAGCAGCCAAGGGACAGGGGGCGCCTTTAATGAAAAACTGTTTTTT. This yields the protein CASSQGTGGAFNEKLFF.